These T cell receptor beta chains were read from a single sample in a study of beta chain features in type 1 diabetes. Only in-frame clones appear in the TCRdb table, and some are missing; sequencing was by immunoSEQ multiplex PCR. The top ten clones hold 0.045% to 0.05% of a sample with 430,000 or so clones, over 10% of them seen once. Sequencing was done on a sample of naive CD4+ T cells from blood. Receptors were obtained from a woman between 18 and 29 years old in good health. The CDR3 runs from the conserved cysteine through the conserved F or W. A D gene is named only where the DNA matches it firmly. Where a row states a size, it is once, few, many or the class of an expanded clone; other rows omit it.

few,TRBV11-2,TRBD2,TRBJ2-1,CASSWSTAGGGNEQFF,TGTGCCAGCAGCTGGTCGACAGCGGGAGGAGGCAATGAGCAGTTCTTC
-,TRBV29-1,TRBD2,TRBJ2-1,CSVDRAGRAYNEQFF,TGCAGCGTTGATAGGGCCGGGAGGGCTTACAATGAGCAGTTCTTC
few,TRBV4-2,-,TRBJ1-1,CASSQDDVVVEAFF,TGTGCCAGCAGCCAAGATGACGTTGTGGTTGAAGCTTTCTTT
-,TRBV20-1,-,TRBJ1-2,CSATRYYGYTF,TGCAGTGCTACCCGTTACTATGGCTACACCTTC
few,TRBV18,-,TRBJ2-1,CASSPRRGRYNEQFF,TGTGCCAGCTCACCAAGGAGGGGCCGATACAATGAGCAGTTCTTC
-,TRBV7-2,-,TRBJ2-1,CASSQRWGAYNEQFF,TGTGCCAGCAGCCAACGCTGGGGGGCCTACAATGAGCAGTTCTTC
-,TRBV7-8,-,TRBJ2-1,CASSLVLGYEQFF,TGTGCCAGCAGCTTAGTACTCGGCTATGAGCAGTTCTTC
-,TRBV7-9,-,TRBJ1-4,CASSLEVLGGMNEKLFF,TGTGCCAGCAGCTTAGAAGTGTTAGGCGGGATGAATGAAAAACTGTTTTTT
few,TRBV7-2,TRBD1,TRBJ1-1,CASSSRGLNTEAFF,TGTGCCAGCAGCAGCAGGGGGCTGAACACTGAAGCTTTCTTT
-,TRBV5-4,TRBD2,TRBJ2-1,CASSNHLAGVLGGEQFF,TGTGCCAGCAGCAACCACTTAGCGGGAGTTCTCGGTGGTGAGCAGTTCTTC
few,TRBV29-1,TRBD2,TRBJ2-3,CSVANPSGGSTDTQYF,TGCAGCGTTGCCAACCCTAGCGGGGGGAGCACAGATACGCAGTATTTT
few,TRBV7-9,-,TRBJ1-5,CASSALGDQPQHF,TGTGCCAGCAGCGCCCTTGGGGACCAGCCCCAGCATTTT
-,TRBV7-3,TRBD1,TRBJ2-5,CASSSAGGETQYF,TGTGCCAGCAGCTCGGCAGGGGGAGAGACCCAGTACTTC
-,TRBV29-1,-,TRBJ2-3,CSAGAVLVDTQYF,TGCAGCGCCGGGGCGGTCTTAGTAGATACGCAGTATTTT
-,TRBV23-1,-,TRBJ2-7,CASSQKGALSYEQYF,TGCGCCAGCAGTCAAAAAGGGGCCCTATCCTACGAGCAGTACTTC
few,TRBV7-9,TRBD2,TRBJ2-3,CASSPSGSMADTQYF,TGTGCCAGCAGCCCTAGCGGGAGTATGGCAGATACGCAGTATTTT
-,TRBV4-1,-,TRBJ2-1,CASSQDYRALYNEQFF,TGCGCCAGCAGCCAAGACTATCGGGCTCTTTACAATGAGCAGTTCTTC
-,TRBV11-2,TRBD2,TRBJ2-1,CASSRTRDEQFF,TGTGCCAGCAGTCGGACTAGGGATGAGCAGTTCTTC
few,TRBV14,TRBD1,TRBJ2-7,CASWTGISYEQYF,TGTGCCAGCTGGACAGGGATCTCCTACGAGCAGTACTTC
few,TRBV7-3,-,TRBJ2-3,CASSLLKLGTDTQYF,TGTGCCAGCAGCTTACTCAAACTAGGCACAGATACGCAGTATTTT
-,TRBV7-8,-,TRBJ1-5,CASSLARSNQPQHF,TGTGCCAGCAGCTTAGCACGGAGCAATCAGCCCCAGCATTTT
few,TRBV6-4,-,TRBJ2-3,CASPPGGPDTQYF,TGTGCCAGCCCCCCCGGCGGGCCAGATACGCAGTATTTT
-,TRBV5-1,-,TRBJ1-4,CASSLDPGSIEKLFF,TGCGCCAGCAGCTTGGATCCGGGAAGCATTGAAAAACTGTTTTTT
few,TRBV28,TRBD1,TRBJ1-1,CASSPGTGPFTEAFF,TGTGCCAGCAGTCCCGGGACAGGTCCTTTCACTGAAGCTTTCTTT
-,TRBV4-3,-,TRBJ2-4,CASSVKVADIQYF,TGCGCCAGCAGCGTCAAAGTGGCCGACATTCAGTACTTC
once,TRBV5-1,TRBD1,TRBJ2-1,CASSPRDSPLNEQFF,TGCGCCAGCAGCCCCAGGGACAGCCCCCTCAATGAGCAGTTCTTC
many,TRBV29-1,-,TRBJ1-2,CSVERLYGYTF,TGCAGCGTTGAGCGCCTGTATGGCTACACCTTC
-,TRBV5-1,TRBD1,TRBJ2-3,CASSLDRATDTQYF,TGCGCCAGCAGCCTGGACAGGGCAACAGATACGCAGTATTTT
-,TRBV4-2,TRBD1,TRBJ1-2,CASSPSWTGTIYGYTF,TGTGCCAGCAGCCCGTCTTGGACAGGGACTATTTATGGCTACACCTTC
few,TRBV30,-,TRBJ1-4,CAWSGGEQLFF,TGTGCCTGGAGTGGGGGCGAGCAACTGTTTTTT
-,TRBV7-2,-,TRBJ2-1,CASSFLAEQFF,TGTGCCAGCAGCTTCTTAGCGGAGCAGTTCTTC
-,TRBV10-3,-,TRBJ1-5,CAISETKRDQPQHF,TGTGCCATCAGTGAGACAAAGAGGGATCAGCCCCAGCATTTT
few,TRBV2,-,TRBJ2-7,CASSDNRVEQYF,TGTGCCAGCAGTGATAATAGGGTTGAGCAGTACTTC
few,TRBV19,-,TRBJ2-6,CASSSLQASSGANVLTF,TGTGCCAGTAGTTCTCTGCAGGCTAGCTCTGGGGCCAACGTCCTGACTTTC
-,TRBV9,-,TRBJ1-2,CASSPRGDTNSYGYTF,TGTGCCAGCAGCCCGAGAGGGGACACCAACTCCTATGGCTACACCTTC
-,TRBV28,TRBD1,TRBJ2-1,CASSATDRAKDDEQFF,TGTGCCAGCAGTGCTACCGACAGGGCTAAGGACGATGAGCAGTTCTTC
-,TRBV5-1,-,TRBJ2-5,CASSPGALPETQYF,TGCGCCAGCAGCCCCGGTGCCCTCCCAGAGACCCAGTACTTC
-,TRBV7-3,TRBD2,TRBJ2-1,CASSLTGTSAYNEQFF,TGTGCCAGCAGCTTAACCGGCACTAGCGCGTACAATGAGCAGTTCTTC
few,TRBV7-9,-,TRBJ2-5,CASGDGTKETQYF,TGTGCCAGTGGGGACGGGACAAAAGAGACCCAGTACTTC
-,TRBV4-1,-,TRBJ1-1,CASSQDWIAGNTEAFF,TGCGCCAGCAGCCAAGATTGGATAGCCGGGAACACTGAAGCTTTCTTT
few,TRBV7-3,TRBD1,TRBJ2-1,CASSLIPGQGVNEQFF,TGTGCCAGCAGCTTAATCCCGGGACAGGGTGTTAATGAGCAGTTCTTC
many,TRBV30,-,TRBJ1-5,CAWSVQGQPQHF,TGTGCCTGGAGTGTACAAGGTCAGCCCCAGCATTTT